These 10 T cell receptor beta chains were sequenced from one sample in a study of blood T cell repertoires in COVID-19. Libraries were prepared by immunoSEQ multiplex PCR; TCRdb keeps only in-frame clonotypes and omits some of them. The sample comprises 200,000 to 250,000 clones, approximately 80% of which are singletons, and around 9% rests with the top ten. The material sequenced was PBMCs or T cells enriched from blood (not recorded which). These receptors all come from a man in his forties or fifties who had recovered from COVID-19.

The DNA of the CDR3 is TGTGCCAGCAGTTGGACAGGCCGTGAGCAGTTCTTC. Translation: CASSWTGREQFF. V is TRBV27 and J is TRBJ2-1; 7 nucleotides line up with TRBD1. This CDR3 spans 12 amino acids. Per the germline V gene, CDR1 is MNHEY and CDR2 is SMNVEV (reference sequence). With 4 bases clipped from V and 9 bases from J, the junction kept 3 bases outside the gene matches.

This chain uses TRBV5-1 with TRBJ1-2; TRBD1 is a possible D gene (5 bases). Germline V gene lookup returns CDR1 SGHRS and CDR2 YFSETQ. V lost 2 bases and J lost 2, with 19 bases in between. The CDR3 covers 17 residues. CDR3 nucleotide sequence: TGCGCCAGCAGCTTCCGACAGTTACCCCGGTGGAACTATGGCTACACCTTC. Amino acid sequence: CASSFRQLPRWNYGYTF. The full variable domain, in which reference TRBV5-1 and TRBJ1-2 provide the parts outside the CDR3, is KAGVTQTPRYLIKTRGQQVTLSCSPISGHRSVSWYQQTPGQGLQFLFEYFSETQRNKGNFPGRFSGRQFSNSRSEMNVSTLELGDSALYLCASSFRQLPRWNYGYTFGSGTRLTVV.

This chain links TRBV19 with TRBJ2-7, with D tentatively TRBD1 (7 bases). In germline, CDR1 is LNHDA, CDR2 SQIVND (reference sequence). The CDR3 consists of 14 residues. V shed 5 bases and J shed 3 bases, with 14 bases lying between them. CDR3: CASSPAGGLYEQYF. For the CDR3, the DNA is TGTGCCAGTAGTCCCGCAGGGGGGCTCTACGAGCAGTACTTC.

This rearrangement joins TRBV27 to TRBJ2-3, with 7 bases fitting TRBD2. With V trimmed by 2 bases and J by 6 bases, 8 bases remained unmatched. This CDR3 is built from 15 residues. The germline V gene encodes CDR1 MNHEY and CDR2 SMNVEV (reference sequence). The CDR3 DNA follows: TGTGCCAGCAGTTTAAGCGGGACCTTTAGCGATACGCAGTATTTT. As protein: CASSLSGTFSDTQYF.

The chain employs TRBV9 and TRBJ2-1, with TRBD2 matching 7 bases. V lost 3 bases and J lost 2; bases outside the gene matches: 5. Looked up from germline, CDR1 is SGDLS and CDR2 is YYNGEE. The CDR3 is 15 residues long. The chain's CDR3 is CASSAGGSAYNEQFF. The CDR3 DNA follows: TGTGCCAGCAGCGCAGGCGGGAGTGCCTACAATGAGCAGTTCTTC.

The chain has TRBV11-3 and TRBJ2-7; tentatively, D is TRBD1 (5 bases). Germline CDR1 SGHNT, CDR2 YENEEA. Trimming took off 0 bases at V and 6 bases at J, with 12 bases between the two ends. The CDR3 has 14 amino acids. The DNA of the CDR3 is TGTGCCAGCAGCTTAGATTGGCAGGGTAGCGAGCAGTACTTC. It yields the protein CASSLDWQGSEQYF.

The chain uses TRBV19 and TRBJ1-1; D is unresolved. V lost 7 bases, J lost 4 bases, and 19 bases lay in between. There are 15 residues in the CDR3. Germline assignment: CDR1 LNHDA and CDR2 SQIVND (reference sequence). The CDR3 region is CASTDTPNFPTEAFF. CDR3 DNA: TGTGCCAGTACCGACACGCCAAACTTCCCCACTGAAGCTTTCTTT.

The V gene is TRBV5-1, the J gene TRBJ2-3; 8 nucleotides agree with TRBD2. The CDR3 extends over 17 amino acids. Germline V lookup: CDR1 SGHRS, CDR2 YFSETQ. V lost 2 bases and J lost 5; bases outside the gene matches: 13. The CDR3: CASSLTAAGGDGDTQYF. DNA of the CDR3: TGCGCCAGCAGCTTAACCGCTGCGGGGGGCGATGGAGATACGCAGTATTTT.

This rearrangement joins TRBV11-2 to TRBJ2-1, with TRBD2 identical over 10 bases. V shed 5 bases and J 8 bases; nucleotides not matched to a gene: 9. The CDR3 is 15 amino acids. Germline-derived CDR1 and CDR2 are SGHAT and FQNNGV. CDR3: CASSPSGRVGDEQFF. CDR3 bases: TGTGCCAGCAGCCCCAGCGGGAGGGTCGGAGATGAGCAGTTCTTC.

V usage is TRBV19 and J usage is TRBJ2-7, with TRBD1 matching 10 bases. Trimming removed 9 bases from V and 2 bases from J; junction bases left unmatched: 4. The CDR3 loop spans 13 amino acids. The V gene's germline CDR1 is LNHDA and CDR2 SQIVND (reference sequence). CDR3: CASEGTGAYEQYF. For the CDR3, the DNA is TGTGCCAGCGAAGGGACAGGGGCCTACGAGCAGTACTTC.